Listed below are T cell receptor beta chains from one sample, sequenced in a study of molecular identifiers for immune sequencing clone quantification. Each CDR3 protein gets one entry after TCRdb re-called the PCR reads with MiXCR. Here the sample spans approximately 320,000 distinct CDR3 sequences, 24% being singletons. Sample: naive CD8+ T cells from blood, with Jurkat cell RNA spiked in. All receptors derive from a human donor in good health. Some libraries in this study had Jurkat cell RNA spiked in. Both conserved end residues are part of each CDR3. The D gene is left open where the match is weak. Clone size is given for some rows only: seen once, a few or many times, or a class if the clone is expanded.

d_call: NA; clone_size: few; v_call: TRBV29-1; j_call: TRBJ2-7; cdr3_nt: TGCAGCGTTGCCGTCGGGGGGCTAGGGTACGAGCAGTACTTC; cdr3_aa: CSVAVGGLGYEQYF
d_call: NA; clone_size: NA; v_call: TRBV7-2; j_call: TRBJ2-7; cdr3_nt: TGTGCCAGCAGCTTACCGCGATCAATGACCTACGAGCAGTACTTC; cdr3_aa: CASSLPRSMTYEQYF
d_call: NA; clone_size: many; v_call: TRBV7-2; j_call: TRBJ2-5; cdr3_nt: TGTGCCAGCAGCTCAACTGTGGGGGGCCAAGAGACCCAGTACTTC; cdr3_aa: CASSSTVGGQETQYF
d_call: NA; clone_size: few; v_call: TRBV2; j_call: TRBJ1-1; cdr3_nt: TGTGCCAGCAGATCCCAGGGGTTCGCTGAAGCTTTCTTT; cdr3_aa: CASRSQGFAEAFF
d_call: TRBD1; clone_size: few; v_call: TRBV4-3; j_call: TRBJ2-3; cdr3_nt: TGCGCCAGCAGCCAAGATTGGACAGGGGGCACAGATACGCAGTATTTT; cdr3_aa: CASSQDWTGGTDTQYF
d_call: TRBD1; clone_size: NA; v_call: TRBV2; j_call: TRBJ2-1; cdr3_nt: TGTGCCAGCAGTGGAGAGGGACAGGGCCTCTACAATGAGCAGTTCTTC; cdr3_aa: CASSGEGQGLYNEQFF
d_call: NA; clone_size: many; v_call: TRBV12-3/TRBV12-4; j_call: TRBJ1-4; cdr3_nt: TGTGCCAGCAGTATCCGCGGACAGAGTAATGAAAAACTGTTTTTT; cdr3_aa: CASSIRGQSNEKLFF
d_call: NA; clone_size: many; v_call: TRBV28; j_call: TRBJ2-3; cdr3_nt: TGTGCCAGCAGTTTCCGGGGTTTAGTGAGCACAGATACGCAGTATTTT; cdr3_aa: CASSFRGLVSTDTQYF
d_call: TRBD1; clone_size: NA; v_call: TRBV6-2/TRBV6-3; j_call: TRBJ1-6; cdr3_nt: TGTGCCAGCAGTTACTATCCCGCGACAGGGGGAATTTCACCCCTCCACTTT; cdr3_aa: CASSYYPATGGISPLHF
d_call: NA; clone_size: many; v_call: TRBV28; j_call: TRBJ1-1; cdr3_nt: TGTGCCAGCAGTTCCTCCCTGATCCTTACAGGGAACACTGAAGCTTTCTTT; cdr3_aa: CASSSSLILTGNTEAFF
d_call: TRBD2; clone_size: few; v_call: TRBV7-9; j_call: TRBJ2-1; cdr3_nt: TGTGCCAGCAGTGGACTAGCGGGGATACCTGAGCAGTTCTTC; cdr3_aa: CASSGLAGIPEQFF
d_call: NA; clone_size: NA; v_call: TRBV11-2; j_call: TRBJ2-6; cdr3_nt: TGTGCCAGCAGCTCAGTAACCTCTGGGGCCAACGTCCTGACTTTC; cdr3_aa: CASSSVTSGANVLTF
d_call: NA; clone_size: NA; v_call: TRBV4-2; j_call: TRBJ2-3; cdr3_nt: TGTGCCAGCAGCCAAGATGGGACGGACTTACTGGTTACGCAGTATTTT; cdr3_aa: CASSQDGTDLLVTQYF
d_call: NA; clone_size: few; v_call: TRBV7-9; j_call: TRBJ2-7; cdr3_nt: TGTGCCAGCAGCTTAAGGGGACCGGACTACGAGCAGTACTTC; cdr3_aa: CASSLRGPDYEQYF
d_call: NA; clone_size: NA; v_call: TRBV27; j_call: TRBJ2-7; cdr3_nt: TGTGCCAGCGCCTTTGGCAGCTCCTACGGGCAGTACTTC; cdr3_aa: CASAFGSSYGQYF
d_call: NA; clone_size: NA; v_call: TRBV14; j_call: TRBJ1-1; cdr3_nt: TGTGCCAGCAGCCCGGTCCCGATCAGGGTTTCCGACACTGAAGCTTTCTTT; cdr3_aa: CASSPVPIRVSDTEAFF
d_call: NA; clone_size: many; v_call: TRBV6-5; j_call: TRBJ2-3; cdr3_nt: TGTGCCAGCAGTCGGACGGGGGCCGGGGTTAGGACAGATACGCAGTATTTT; cdr3_aa: CASSRTGAGVRTDTQYF
d_call: NA; clone_size: NA; v_call: TRBV11-2; j_call: TRBJ2-3; cdr3_nt: TGTGCCAGCAGCTTCAATCCAGATACGCAGTATTTT; cdr3_aa: CASSFNPDTQYF
d_call: NA; clone_size: few; v_call: TRBV27; j_call: TRBJ2-2; cdr3_nt: TGTGCCAGCAGTTATCAGGGAGACACCGGGGAGCTGTTTTTT; cdr3_aa: CASSYQGDTGELFF
d_call: NA; clone_size: NA; v_call: TRBV7-6; j_call: TRBJ1-5; cdr3_nt: TGTGCCAGCAGCTTAGAGACAGGAAGGTTTAATCAGCCCCAGCATTTT; cdr3_aa: CASSLETGRFNQPQHF
d_call: NA; clone_size: NA; v_call: TRBV30; j_call: TRBJ1-1; cdr3_nt: TGTGCCTGGAGTGTTGCGGGGATTGAAGCTTTCTTT; cdr3_aa: CAWSVAGIEAFF
d_call: NA; clone_size: few; v_call: TRBV23-1; j_call: TRBJ1-3; cdr3_nt: TGCGCCAGCAGTCAATCGAGAACCCCGGGACGCCGCTCTGGAAACACCATATATTTT; cdr3_aa: CASSQSRTPGRRSGNTIYF
d_call: TRBD2; clone_size: many; v_call: TRBV9; j_call: TRBJ2-4; cdr3_nt: TGTGCCAGCAGCGTAGAAACTAGCGGGGCAAACATTCAGTACTTC; cdr3_aa: CASSVETSGANIQYF
d_call: NA; clone_size: NA; v_call: TRBV9; j_call: TRBJ2-1; cdr3_nt: TGTGCCAGCAGCGTAAAGGCAGGGCGCAATTACAATGAGCAGTTCTTC; cdr3_aa: CASSVKAGRNYNEQFF
d_call: TRBD1; clone_size: many; v_call: TRBV28; j_call: TRBJ1-1; cdr3_nt: TGTGCCAGCAGCGGCCCGGGACAGGAGTGGTCCGTGAACACTGAAGCTTTCTTT; cdr3_aa: CASSGPGQEWSVNTEAFF
d_call: NA; clone_size: many; v_call: TRBV2; j_call: TRBJ2-7; cdr3_nt: TGTGCCAGCAGTGGAGGGGACTCCTACGAGCAGTACTTC; cdr3_aa: CASSGGDSYEQYF
d_call: NA; clone_size: few; v_call: TRBV3-1; j_call: TRBJ1-1; cdr3_nt: TGTGCCAGCAGCCAAGTTACCCACACTGAAGCTTTCTTT; cdr3_aa: CASSQVTHTEAFF
d_call: TRBD1; clone_size: many; v_call: TRBV7-2; j_call: TRBJ2-4; cdr3_nt: TGTGCCAGCAGCTCGATAGGACAGGGACTCGAAAACATTCAGTACTTC; cdr3_aa: CASSSIGQGLENIQYF
d_call: NA; clone_size: many; v_call: TRBV27; j_call: TRBJ2-7; cdr3_nt: TGTGCCAGCAGTTCAGGAGTCGAGCAGTACTTC; cdr3_aa: CASSSGVEQYF
d_call: TRBD2; clone_size: few; v_call: TRBV20-1; j_call: TRBJ2-3; cdr3_nt: TGCAGTGCTAGTGTAGCGGGGGGGTCGCTCGATACGCAGTATTTT; cdr3_aa: CSASVAGGSLDTQYF
d_call: NA; clone_size: many; v_call: TRBV27; j_call: TRBJ2-1; cdr3_nt: TGTGCCAGCACCTGGCAGGGGAGCCATGAGCAGTTCTTC; cdr3_aa: CASTWQGSHEQFF
d_call: TRBD1; clone_size: NA; v_call: TRBV6-1; j_call: TRBJ2-7; cdr3_nt: TGTGCCAGCAGCTTGGACAGGACCCCCTACGAGCAGTACTTC; cdr3_aa: CASSLDRTPYEQYF
d_call: NA; clone_size: NA; v_call: TRBV28; j_call: TRBJ2-1; cdr3_nt: TGTGCCAGCAGTTTCCGGGACCGGGCCTACAATGAGCAGTTCTTC; cdr3_aa: CASSFRDRAYNEQFF
d_call: NA; clone_size: many; v_call: TRBV12-3/TRBV12-4; j_call: TRBJ1-5; cdr3_nt: TGTGCCATCGCGCTGGGTACCCCCAATCAGCCCCAGCATTTT; cdr3_aa: CAIALGTPNQPQHF
d_call: TRBD2; clone_size: many; v_call: TRBV4-3; j_call: TRBJ2-7; cdr3_nt: TGCGCCAGCAGTTACGGGACTAGCGACTACGAGCAGTACTTC; cdr3_aa: CASSYGTSDYEQYF
d_call: TRBD2; clone_size: many; v_call: TRBV29-1; j_call: TRBJ2-5; cdr3_nt: TGCAGCGTTGACGAGCGGGGGGGCTCCGAGACCCAGTACTTC; cdr3_aa: CSVDERGGSETQYF
d_call: NA; clone_size: NA; v_call: TRBV4-1; j_call: TRBJ1-5; cdr3_nt: TGCGCCCGCAGCCAAGCCAGGGTTCCAAGTCGGCCCCAGCATTTT; cdr3_aa: CARSQARVPSRPQHF
d_call: NA; clone_size: NA; v_call: TRBV6-2/TRBV6-3; j_call: TRBJ1-5; cdr3_nt: TGTGCCAGCAGTTATTTTAAGGCCCCCCAGCATTTT; cdr3_aa: CASSYFKAPQHF
d_call: TRBD1; clone_size: many; v_call: TRBV29-1; j_call: TRBJ1-1; cdr3_nt: TGCAGCGTTGAGTTAGTGACAGGGGGGACTGAAGCTTTCTTT; cdr3_aa: CSVELVTGGTEAFF
d_call: NA; clone_size: many; v_call: TRBV20-1; j_call: TRBJ2-7; cdr3_nt: TGCAGTGTTTGGTGGGGGAGCAGCTACGAGCAGTACTTC; cdr3_aa: CSVWWGSSYEQYF
d_call: TRBD1; clone_size: many; v_call: TRBV29-1; j_call: TRBJ2-5; cdr3_nt: TGCAGCGTTCCCGGGACAGGGGATTTGGGAGAGACCCAGTACTTC; cdr3_aa: CSVPGTGDLGETQYF
d_call: TRBD2; clone_size: many; v_call: TRBV5-5; j_call: TRBJ2-7; cdr3_nt: TGTGCCAGCAGCCGCGGGGGGCCTAACGAGCAGTACTTC; cdr3_aa: CASSRGGPNEQYF
d_call: NA; clone_size: NA; v_call: TRBV12-3/TRBV12-4; j_call: TRBJ2-3; cdr3_nt: TGTGCCAGCAGTTCGATAGGGATAGAGAAAGATACGCAGTATTTT; cdr3_aa: CASSSIGIEKDTQYF
d_call: TRBD2; clone_size: many; v_call: TRBV7-3; j_call: TRBJ2-3; cdr3_nt: TGTGCCAGCAGCTCCCCCCTTAGCGGGAGTACAGATACGCAGTATTTT; cdr3_aa: CASSSPLSGSTDTQYF
d_call: TRBD1; clone_size: many; v_call: TRBV14; j_call: TRBJ2-6; cdr3_nt: TGTGCCAGCAGCCTAGAACATTCCGGGACAGTCCCCTCTGGGGCCAACGTCCTGACTTTC; cdr3_aa: CASSLEHSGTVPSGANVLTF
d_call: TRBD1; clone_size: many; v_call: TRBV11-2; j_call: TRBJ2-3; cdr3_nt: TGTGCCAGCAGCGAGACAGGGGGCAGGCCAGTTACGCAGTATTTT; cdr3_aa: CASSETGGRPVTQYF
d_call: NA; clone_size: few; v_call: TRBV28; j_call: TRBJ2-5; cdr3_nt: TGTGCCAGCCGACCCGGCACCCAAGAGACCCAGTACTTC; cdr3_aa: CASRPGTQETQYF
d_call: NA; clone_size: many; v_call: TRBV6-2/TRBV6-3; j_call: TRBJ2-7; cdr3_nt: TGTGCCAGCAGCTACCGGACAAATGCCTACGAGCAGTACTTC; cdr3_aa: CASSYRTNAYEQYF
d_call: TRBD1; clone_size: NA; v_call: TRBV10-2; j_call: TRBJ2-7; cdr3_nt: TGCGCCAGCAGCACCGGGACAGGGGGAACCTACGAGCAGTACTTC; cdr3_aa: CASSTGTGGTYEQYF
d_call: NA; clone_size: few; v_call: TRBV7-9; j_call: TRBJ1-5; cdr3_nt: TGTGCCAGCAGCCATTCAGGGGAGAGCAATCAGCCCCAGCATTTT; cdr3_aa: CASSHSGESNQPQHF
d_call: TRBD1; clone_size: few; v_call: TRBV5-1; j_call: TRBJ2-1; cdr3_nt: TGCGCCAGCAGCTTGGATGGGACAGGGGGTTGTGAGCAGTTCTTC; cdr3_aa: CASSLDGTGGCEQFF
d_call: TRBD1; clone_size: many; v_call: TRBV5-4; j_call: TRBJ2-3; cdr3_nt: TGTGCCAGCAGCCGGGACGGACAGGAGGCAGATACGCAGTATTTT; cdr3_aa: CASSRDGQEADTQYF
d_call: NA; clone_size: few; v_call: TRBV11-2; j_call: TRBJ2-1; cdr3_nt: TGTGCCATCCTTAAGGAATCTTTTTCCTACAATGAGCAGTTCTTC; cdr3_aa: CAILKESFSYNEQFF
d_call: TRBD2; clone_size: NA; v_call: TRBV13; j_call: TRBJ2-3; cdr3_nt: TGTGCCAGCAGCTTAAGACTAGCAGTTCTAGGTACAGATACGCAGTATTTT; cdr3_aa: CASSLRLAVLGTDTQYF
d_call: NA; clone_size: many; v_call: TRBV29-1; j_call: TRBJ2-3; cdr3_nt: TGCAGCGTTGAACCCAGGGCCCTCGACACAGATACGCAGTATTTT; cdr3_aa: CSVEPRALDTDTQYF
d_call: TRBD2; clone_size: many; v_call: TRBV11-2; j_call: TRBJ2-1; cdr3_nt: TGTGCCAGCAGCTGGACTAGCGATGAGCAGTTCTTC; cdr3_aa: CASSWTSDEQFF
d_call: NA; clone_size: many; v_call: TRBV19; j_call: TRBJ1-2; cdr3_nt: TGTGCCAGTATCGGTTGGGGATTAGACTATGGCTACACCTTC; cdr3_aa: CASIGWGLDYGYTF
d_call: TRBD1; clone_size: few; v_call: TRBV6-2/TRBV6-3; j_call: TRBJ2-5; cdr3_nt: TGTGCCAGCGGAGGGGCCCCAGGGGGCTGGTCAGAGACCCAGTACTTC; cdr3_aa: CASGGAPGGWSETQYF
d_call: NA; clone_size: NA; v_call: TRBV19; j_call: TRBJ1-1; cdr3_nt: TGTGCCAGTAGCAACCTCGGCACTGAAGCTTTCTTT; cdr3_aa: CASSNLGTEAFF